The sequence of this TCR beta chain was determined in a study of T cell responses to AZD1222 COVID-19 vaccine. Profiled with immunoSEQ multiplex PCR; TCRdb holds only in-frame clones, not every one. The sample has some 120,000 clones; around nine tenths are singletons. V lost 4 bases and J lost 4, with 11 bases in between. This CDR3 spans 13 amino acids. Germline assignment: CDR1 SGDLS and CDR2 YYNGEE. The J gene is TRBJ1-1, the V gene TRBV9; no definite D call. The sequence was collected from an adult in good health. Sequencing was performed on peripheral blood, taken on day 0 of AZD1222 vaccination. CDR3 region: CASSPGPGTEAFF. CDR3 sequence (DNA): TGTGCCAGCAGCCCTGGACCGGGCACTGAAGCTTTCTTT.